These T cell receptor beta chains were read from a single sample in a study of T cells after yellow fever vaccination. TCRdb independently ran MiXCR on the 5' RACE reads; one entry per CDR3 protein. The data hold some 300,000 distinct CDR3 sequences, with around 4% observed a single time. The source material was PBMCs, sampled on the day of the yellow fever booster vaccination. The receptors derive from a man between 18 and 29 years old who received the YFV17D yellow fever vaccine. Each CDR3 is given with its conserved first and last residue. The D gene is left open where the match is weak. The size of a clone is reported for some rows only, either as once, few or many, or as a class for expanded clones.

TRBV7-9	TRBJ2-1	-	many	CASSLVGVKYNEQFF	TGTGCCAGCAGCTTAGTCGGGGTGAAATACAATGAGCAGTTCTTC
TRBV13	TRBJ2-1	-	many	CASSEEEIYNEQFF	TGTGCCAGCAGCGAGGAAGAAATCTACAATGAGCAGTTCTTC
TRBV28	TRBJ1-5	-	many	CASSGAGTGSNQPQHF	TGTGCCAGCAGTGGAGCCGGTACAGGAAGCAATCAGCCCCAGCATTTT
TRBV7-3	TRBJ2-3	TRBD1	many	CASSSTGGLSTDTQYF	TGTGCCAGCAGCTCCACAGGGGGCCTAAGCACAGATACGCAGTATTTT
TRBV2	TRBJ1-1	-	many	CASRVMNTEAFF	TGTGCCAGCAGGGTTATGAACACTGAAGCTTTCTTT
TRBV11-3	TRBJ2-3	-	-	CASSRESADTQYF	TGTGCCAGCAGCCGTGAAAGCGCAGATACGCAGTATTTT
TRBV7-6	TRBJ2-7	TRBD2	few	CASSLDLAMASGGALGYEQYF	TGTGCCAGCAGCTTAGATCTTGCGATGGCTAGCGGGGGGGCACTCGGCTACGAGCAGTACTTC
TRBV12-3/TRBV12-4	TRBJ1-3	-	many	CASSWGDGNTIYF	TGTGCCAGCAGTTGGGGTGATGGAAACACCATATATTTT
TRBV20-1	TRBJ2-2	-	many	CSATHGGDTGELFF	TGCAGTGCCACTCACGGTGGGGACACCGGGGAGCTGTTTTTT
TRBV20-1	TRBJ1-5	-	-	CSARDGGGQPQHF	TGCAGTGCTAGAGACGGGGGAGGTCAGCCCCAGCATTTT
TRBV7-9	TRBJ2-3	-	many	CASSLPEGGDTQYF	TGTGCCAGCAGCTTGCCGGAGGGGGGGGATACGCAGTATTTT
TRBV9	TRBJ2-7	-	many	CASSVGEAYEQYF	TGTGCCAGCAGCGTAGGGGAAGCCTACGAGCAGTACTTC
TRBV20-1	TRBJ2-1	-	many	CSARAALQFYNEQFF	TGCAGTGCTAGGGCAGCACTCCAGTTCTACAATGAGCAGTTCTTC
TRBV20-1	TRBJ1-1	TRBD1	-	CSAKSLGQGATEAFF	TGCAGTGCTAAATCTTTGGGACAGGGGGCCACTGAAGCTTTCTTT
TRBV20-1	TRBJ2-1	TRBD2	few	CSASETSGGDEQFF	TGCAGTGCTTCTGAAACTAGCGGGGGCGATGAGCAGTTCTTC
TRBV5-1	TRBJ1-3	-	-	CPSSPGTRISGNTIYF	TGCCCCAGCAGCCCCGGGACAAGAATCTCTGGAAACACCATATATTTT
TRBV2	TRBJ2-7	-	few	CASRDIYEQYF	TGTGCCAGCAGGGACATCTACGAGCAGTACTTC
TRBV27	TRBJ2-7	-	-	CASSLYGRSSYEQYF	TGTGCCAGCAGTTTATACGGGAGAAGCTCCTACGAGCAGTACTTC
TRBV20-1	TRBJ2-1	-	many	CSAHQGTGNEQFF	TGCAGTGCTCACCAAGGGACGGGGAATGAGCAGTTCTTC
TRBV9	TRBJ1-6	-	many	CASSPDGTKAYNSPLHF	TGTGCCAGCAGCCCCGACGGCACGAAGGCCTATAATTCACCCCTCCACTTT
TRBV29-1	TRBJ2-5	-	many	CSVEDPQGWKTQYF	TGCAGCGTTGAAGATCCCCAGGGGTGGAAGACCCAGTACTTC
TRBV5-6	TRBJ2-4	TRBD1	many	CASSYPSGQIKNIQYF	TGTGCCAGCAGTTACCCCTCGGGACAGATAAAAAACATTCAGTACTTC